What follows is one TCR beta chain and its context. With 2 bases clipped from V and 9 bases from J, the junction kept 5 bases outside the gene matches. CDR1 is MDHEN and CDR2 is SYDVKM in the germline V gene. The CDR3 covers 14 residues. This record belongs to a study of CD8 T cells in Susac syndrome. When the RNA was reverse transcribed, random hexamers were used with an input of 0.5 to 1 ug. TCRdb re-analysed the immunoSEQ multiplex PCR reads in MiXCR, keeping a single row per CDR3 protein. This table has 120,000 to 150,000 distinct CDR3 sequences, 95% appearing once. Sequencing input: CD4+ T cells from PBMCs. The chain uses TRBV28 and TRBJ2-1; TRBD2 matches 9 bases. The sequence derives from a human donor with Susac syndrome. The CDR3 DNA is TGTGCCAGCAGTTTAGCGGGAGGGCCTAGTGAGCAGTTCTTC. Encoded protein: CASSLAGGPSEQFF. The whole variable domain, filled in from reference TRBV28 and TRBJ2-1, reads DVKVTQSSRYLVKRTGEKVFLECVQDMDHENMFWYRQDPGLGLRLIYFSYDVKMKEKGDIPEGYSVSREKKERFSLILESASTNQTSMYLCASSLAGGPSEQFFGPGTRLTVL.